A selection of T cell receptor beta chains follows, all from one sample in a study of blood T cell repertoires in COVID-19. The protocol was immunoSEQ multiplex PCR, while the TCRdb copy is restricted to in-frame clones and leaves out a portion. The sample holds about 62,000 clones; roughly 92% are singletons and the top ten take approximately 6%. Sequenced: peripheral blood. The source of these receptors is a human donor in a cohort sampled during active COVID-19. The CDR3 runs from the conserved cysteine through the conserved F or W. Fields, in order: clone size, J gene, D gene, V gene, CDR3 DNA, CDR3 protein. The D gene is left open where the match is weak. Where a row states a size, it is once, few, many or the class of an expanded clone; other rows omit it.

once | TRBJ2-3 | - | TRBV2 | TGTGCCAGCAGCGCGCTAGGCTCTCCCGGCACAGATACGCAGTATTTT | CASSALGSPGTDTQYF
- | TRBJ1-2 | - | TRBV6-5 | TGTGCCAGCGTGACAGAGATCTTCTATGGCTACACCTTC | CASVTEIFYGYTF
- | TRBJ1-2 | - | TRBV12-3/TRBV12-4 | TGTGCCAGCAGTTTATACAGTAACTATGGCTACACCTTC | CASSLYSNYGYTF
- | TRBJ2-1 | - | TRBV5-1 | TGCGCCAGCAGCGCTGGGGGCTTCGGGGCGGGGGATGAGCAGTTCTTC | CASSAGGFGAGDEQFF
- | TRBJ2-3 | - | TRBV4-1 | TGCGCCAGCAGCCAAGGGCGGGGGCGAGAAGATACGCAGTATTTT | CASSQGRGREDTQYF
- | TRBJ1-2 | - | TRBV9 | TGTGCCAGCAGCGTAGGGACAACTCTAGATGCTAACTATGGCTACACCTTC | CASSVGTTLDANYGYTF
- | TRBJ2-3 | - | TRBV3-1/TRBV3-2 | TGTGCCAGCAGCCGCCCCGGGTCCTTAACAGATACGCAGTATTTT | CASSRPGSLTDTQYF
- | TRBJ2-1 | - | TRBV19 | TGTGCCAGTAGCTCCCAAAGCGATGAGCAGTTCTTC | CASSSQSDEQFF
- | TRBJ2-3 | TRBD2 | TRBV15 | TGTGCCACGGGCCGGGGCGGGAGCTACATCTCGGCATCCACAGATACGCAGTATTTT | CATGRGGSYISASTDTQYF
- | TRBJ2-7 | - | TRBV11-3 | TGTGCCAGCAGCCCCGGCGGCTACGAGCAGTACTTC | CASSPGGYEQYF
- | TRBJ1-2 | TRBD1 | TRBV28 | TGTGCCAGCAGCCCGGGACAGGCTTTCTATGGCTACACCTTC | CASSPGQAFYGYTF
- | TRBJ2-1 | - | TRBV6-6 | TGTGCCACATCCCGGGGCAATGAGCAGTTCTTC | CATSRGNEQFF
- | TRBJ2-5 | TRBD2 | TRBV6-1 | TGTGCCAGCAGTGAACTAGGTAGCGGGGACCAAGAGACCCAGTACTTC | CASSELGSGDQETQYF
- | TRBJ2-7 | - | TRBV19 | TGTGCCAGTAGTATGGGGGCGGAAAGAGAGCAGTACTTC | CASSMGAEREQYF
once | TRBJ2-2 | TRBD1 | TRBV27 | TGTGCCAGCAGTTCGCCGGACAGGGCCGAGCTGTTTTTT | CASSSPDRAELFF
- | TRBJ2-7 | - | TRBV2 | TGTGCCGGAGGAATTACCTACGAGCAGTACTTC | CAGGITYEQYF
- | TRBJ1-1 | - | TRBV29-1 | TGCAGCGTGACAGTCTACACTGAAGCTTTCTTT | CSVTVYTEAFF
few | TRBJ2-2 | - | TRBV28 | TGTGCCAGCAGTCCGACTAGGTTCAACACCGGGGAGCTGTTTTTT | CASSPTRFNTGELFF
- | TRBJ1-2 | - | TRBV2 | TGTGCCAGCAGTGAAGCAACAGGGAGGGTCTATGGCTACACCTTC | CASSEATGRVYGYTF
- | TRBJ2-7 | - | TRBV12-3/TRBV12-4 | TGTGCCAGCAGCGCGAGCTCCTACGAGCAGTACTTC | CASSASSYEQYF
- | TRBJ2-2 | - | TRBV6-6 | TGTGCCAGCACCTTACAGCCCAGGGTGGACACCGGGGAGCTGTTTTTT | CASTLQPRVDTGELFF
few | TRBJ1-3 | - | TRBV11-2 | TGTGCCAGCAGCATACCGACAGCTAAGACTGGAAACACCATATATTTT | CASSIPTAKTGNTIYF
- | TRBJ2-1 | TRBD2 | TRBV19 | TGTGCCAGTAGTCCGGGGGGCTCCTACAATGAGCAGTTCTTC | CASSPGGSYNEQFF
- | TRBJ2-1 | TRBD1 | TRBV5-1 | TGCGCCAGCCGACAGACGACAGGGAGCTCCTACAATGAGCAGTTCTTC | CASRQTTGSSYNEQFF
- | TRBJ2-7 | - | TRBV2 | TGTGCCAGCAGTGAGCGTGGGGGAGGCTACGAGCAGTACTTC | CASSERGGGYEQYF
- | TRBJ2-7 | TRBD1 | TRBV18 | TGTGCCAGCTCACCGATCGGGACAGGGGCCCATGTCGAGCAGTACTTC | CASSPIGTGAHVEQYF
- | TRBJ1-1 | - | TRBV7-6 | TGTGCCAGCACCCCGGGAGGATTGACTGAAGCTTTCTTT | CASTPGGLTEAFF
- | TRBJ2-6 | - | TRBV7-9 | TGTGCCAGCAGCAAGAGCCCTCACGGGGCCAACGTCCTGACTTTC | CASSKSPHGANVLTF
few | TRBJ2-2 | TRBD2 | TRBV3-1/TRBV3-2 | TGTGCCAGCAGCCAATGGGCTAGCGGGAGTTCCGGGGAGCTGTTTTTT | CASSQWASGSSGELFF
- | TRBJ1-1 | - | TRBV7-9 | TGTGCCAGCAGCCCCCTACAGGGTTCGGCTGAAGCTTTCTTT | CASSPLQGSAEAFF
- | TRBJ1-1 | - | TRBV28 | TGTGCCAGCAGACGTAGGGGATTTGACACTGAAGCTTTCTTT | CASRRRGFDTEAFF
once | TRBJ1-2 | - | TRBV30 | TGTGCCTGGAGTGCCCTCGGAGGTGGCTACACCTTC | CAWSALGGGYTF
- | TRBJ2-7 | TRBD1 | TRBV13 | TGTGCCAGCAGCTTAGGCCGGGACAGCTACGAGCAGTACTTC | CASSLGRDSYEQYF
- | TRBJ2-2 | - | TRBV5-4 | TGTGCCAGCGGCGGGTTGGAGGGGAGAATCGGGGAGCTGTTTTTT | CASGGLEGRIGELFF
- | TRBJ1-4 | - | TRBV21-1 | TGTGCCAGCAGCAAAGGCCTTGAGTGGGGACAGGGCAAAAAACTGTTTTTT | CASSKGLEWGQGKKLFF
- | TRBJ2-7 | TRBD2 | TRBV3-1/TRBV3-2 | TGTGTCAGCAGCCAAGATTTAACTAGCGGGGTTTACGAGCAGTACTTC | CVSSQDLTSGVYEQYF
- | TRBJ2-1 | - | TRBV11-2 | TGTGCCAGCAGCTTTTCACTAGCAGGTGAGCAGTTCTTC | CASSFSLAGEQFF
- | TRBJ2-7 | - | TRBV21-1 | TGTGCCAGCAGCAAAGAAGAGACTAGCGCTTCCTACGAGCAGTACTTC | CASSKEETSASYEQYF
- | TRBJ1-1 | TRBD1 | TRBV6-6 | TGTGCCAGCAGCCCTCAGATGGACAGGAAGAACACTGAAGCTTTCTTT | CASSPQMDRKNTEAFF
- | TRBJ2-5 | - | TRBV2 | TGTGCCAGCAGCCACAGGGTAAACCAAGAGACCCAGTACTTC | CASSHRVNQETQYF
- | TRBJ2-5 | - | TRBV13 | TGTGCCAATCCGGGACAACCTATCCAAGAGACCCAGTACTTC | CANPGQPIQETQYF
- | TRBJ1-4 | TRBD1 | TRBV4-3 | TGCGCCAGCAGCCACGGACAGGGGGGGGAAAAACTGTTTTTT | CASSHGQGGEKLFF
- | TRBJ2-2 | - | TRBV9 | TGTGCCAGCACGTACAGTGACACGAACACCGGGGAGCTGTTTTTT | CASTYSDTNTGELFF
once | TRBJ1-3 | - | TRBV6-5 | TGTGCCAGCAGTACAGGGTCGGGAAACACCATATATTTT | CASSTGSGNTIYF
- | TRBJ2-1 | TRBD1 | TRBV24-1 | TGTGCCACCAGTGTCTCTGTTGGGACAGGGGGCCTCAGATCCTACAATGAGCAGTTCTTC | CATSVSVGTGGLRSYNEQFF
- | TRBJ2-7 | TRBD1 | TRBV20-1 | TGCAGTGCTAGTGGGGACAGTGGATACGAGCAGTACTTC | CSASGDSGYEQYF
- | TRBJ1-1 | - | TRBV19 | TGTGCCAGTAGAAACACCCCTGGGCAGACGAACACTGAAGCTTTCTTT | CASRNTPGQTNTEAFF
few | TRBJ1-6 | TRBD1 | TRBV19 | TGTGCCAGTAGAGAGGACAGGGGTCTATCACCCCTCCACTTT | CASREDRGLSPLHF
- | TRBJ1-2 | - | TRBV7-2 | TGTGCCAGCAGCTTAGTTTCGGGGAGGAACTGGTATGGCTACACCTTC | CASSLVSGRNWYGYTF
- | TRBJ2-7 | - | TRBV28 | TGTGCCAGCAGCCCCGAAGGGGGTGGGCTAGCGGCTGCCTACGAGCAGTACTTC | CASSPEGGGLAAAYEQYF
once | TRBJ2-5 | TRBD1 | TRBV3-1/TRBV3-2 | TGTGCCAGCAGCCAAGAAGACAGGGGCACAAAGACCCAGTACTTC | CASSQEDRGTKTQYF
- | TRBJ2-3 | TRBD2 | TRBV5-1 | TGCGCCAGCAGCTTGGCGGGGGGACTAGCGGGAGCGTACGCTAGCACAGATACGCAGTATTTT | CASSLAGGLAGAYASTDTQYF
- | TRBJ1-1 | - | TRBV20-1 | TGCAGTTTAGGAGGGGACGCTTTCTTT | CSLGGDAFF
- | TRBJ2-1 | - | TRBV20-1 | TGCAGTGCTAGAGTTCTGGGGGGGCAGTTCTTC | CSARVLGGQFF